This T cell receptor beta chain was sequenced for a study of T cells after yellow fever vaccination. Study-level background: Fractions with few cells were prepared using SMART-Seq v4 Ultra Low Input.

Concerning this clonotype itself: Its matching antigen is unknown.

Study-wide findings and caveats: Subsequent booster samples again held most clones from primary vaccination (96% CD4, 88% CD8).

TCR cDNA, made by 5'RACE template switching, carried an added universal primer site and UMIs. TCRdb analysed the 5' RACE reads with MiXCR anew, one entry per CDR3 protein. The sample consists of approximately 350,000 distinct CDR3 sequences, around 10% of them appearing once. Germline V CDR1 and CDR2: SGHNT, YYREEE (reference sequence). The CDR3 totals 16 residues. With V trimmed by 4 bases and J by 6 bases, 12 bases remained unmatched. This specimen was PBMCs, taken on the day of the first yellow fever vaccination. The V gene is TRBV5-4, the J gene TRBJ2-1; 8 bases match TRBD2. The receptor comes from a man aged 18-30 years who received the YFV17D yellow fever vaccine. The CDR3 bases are TGTGCCAGCAGCCCTCTTGGGCGGGGGGATTTCAATGAGCAGTTCTTC. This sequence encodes CASSPLGRGDFNEQFF.